This T cell receptor beta chain was recovered during a study of CD8 T cells in ankylosing spondylitis. Study-wide results and limits: Characteristic, it appeared, of ankylosing spondylitis blood was a TCR beta motif of eight highly homologous variants. Relatively scarce in peripheral blood, disease-linked clones were CD8+. Disease-linked clones reportedly showed significant enrichment in matched ankylosing spondylitis synovial fluid.

The CDR3 spans 12 residues. V lost 0 bases to trimming and J lost 8 bases, with 6 bases between them. Per the germline V gene, CDR1 is KGHDR and CDR2 is SFDVKD. With molecular barcodes, quantitative 5'-RACE was used to make the TCR beta libraries. TCRdb called the 5' RACE reads again in MiXCR, with one record for every CDR3 protein. The data show about 270,000 distinct CDR3 sequences, roughly a third seen once. With regard to this clonotype: Its specificity is not known.

Sequenced input: blood, either unsorted or a sorted T cell fraction (not recorded which). This TCR derives from a male donor with ankylosing spondylitis or in good health (not recorded which). The gene calls are TRBV24-1 and TRBJ1-1; the D is unclear. The CDR3: CATSDLKGEAFF. CDR3 DNA sequence: TGTGCCACCAGTGATTTGAAAGGGGAAGCTTTCTTT.